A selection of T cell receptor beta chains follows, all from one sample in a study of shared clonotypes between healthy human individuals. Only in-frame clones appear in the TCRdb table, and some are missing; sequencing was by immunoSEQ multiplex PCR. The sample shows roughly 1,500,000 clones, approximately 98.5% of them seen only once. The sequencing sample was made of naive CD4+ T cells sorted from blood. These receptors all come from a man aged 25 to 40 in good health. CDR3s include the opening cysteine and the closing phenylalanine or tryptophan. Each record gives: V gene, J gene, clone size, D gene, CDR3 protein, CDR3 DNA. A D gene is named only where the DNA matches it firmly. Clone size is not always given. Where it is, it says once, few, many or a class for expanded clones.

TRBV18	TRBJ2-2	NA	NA	CASSPVKPNTGELFF	TGTGCCAGCTCACCAGTCAAACCGAACACCGGGGAGCTGTTTTTT
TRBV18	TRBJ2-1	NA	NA	CASSSGAYNEQFF	TGTGCCAGCTCATCGGGAGCTTACAATGAGCAGTTCTTC
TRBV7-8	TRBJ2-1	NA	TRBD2	CASSLVAGGYNEQFF	TGTGCCAGCAGCTTGGTAGCGGGGGGCTACAATGAGCAGTTCTTC
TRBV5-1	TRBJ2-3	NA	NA	CASSLGAGTDTQYF	TGCGCCAGCAGCTTGGGGGCAGGGACAGATACGCAGTATTTT
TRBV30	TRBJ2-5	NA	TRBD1	CAWSGRRQGVTQYF	TGTGCCTGGAGCGGACGACGACAGGGAGTGACCCAGTACTTC
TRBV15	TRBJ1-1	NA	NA	CATSRGVVNTEAFF	TGTGCCACCAGCAGAGGGGTTGTCAACACTGAAGCTTTCTTT
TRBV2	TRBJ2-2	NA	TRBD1	CASNLLPGGPGELFF	TGTGCCAGCAACTTACTCCCAGGGGGCCCCGGGGAGCTGTTTTTT
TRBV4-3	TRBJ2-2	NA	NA	CASSQGTGYTGELFF	TGCGCCAGCAGCCAAGGGACGGGGTACACCGGGGAGCTGTTTTTT
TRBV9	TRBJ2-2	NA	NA	CASSVGQGTGELFF	TGTGCCAGCAGCGTAGGACAAGGCACCGGGGAGCTGTTTTTT
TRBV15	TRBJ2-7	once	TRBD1	CATSRGGQGAYEQYF	TGTGCCACCAGCAGAGGAGGACAGGGGGCTTACGAGCAGTACTTC
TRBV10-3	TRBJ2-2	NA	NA	CAISDGGITHAGELFF	TGTGCCATCAGTGATGGCGGGATTACACACGCCGGGGAGCTGTTTTTT
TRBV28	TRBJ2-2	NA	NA	CASGPGGANTGELFF	TGTGCCAGCGGGCCAGGGGGGGCGAACACCGGGGAGCTGTTTTTT
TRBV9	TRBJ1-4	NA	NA	CASSVAGGAFEKLFF	TGTGCCAGCAGCGTAGCTGGGGGGGCTTTTGAAAAACTGTTTTTT
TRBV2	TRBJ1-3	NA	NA	CARGRGLSKEDTIYF	TGTGCCCGAGGCCGGGGCCTATCGAAAGAAGACACCATATATTTT
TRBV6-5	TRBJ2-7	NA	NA	CATSGGVGEQYF	TGTGCCACCTCTGGGGGCGTCGGCGAGCAGTACTTC
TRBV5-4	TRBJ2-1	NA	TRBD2	CASSWSLAGGNYEQFF	TGTGCCAGCAGCTGGTCACTAGCGGGGGGGAATTATGAGCAGTTCTTC
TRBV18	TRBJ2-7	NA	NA	CASSPTGVDEQYF	TGTGCCAGCTCACCCACGGGGGTAGACGAGCAGTACTTC
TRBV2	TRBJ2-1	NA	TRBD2	CASSPGLRIEQFF	TGTGCCAGCAGTCCGGGACTAAGGATTGAGCAGTTCTTC
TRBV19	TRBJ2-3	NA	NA	CASQTLLGTDTQYF	TGTGCCAGCCAGACTCTCCTCGGCACAGATACGCAGTATTTT
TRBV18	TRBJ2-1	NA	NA	CASSPRETNEQFF	TGTGCCAGCTCACCCAGGGAAACCAATGAGCAGTTCTTC
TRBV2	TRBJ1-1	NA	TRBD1	CASWRTGEGTEAFF	TGTGCCAGCTGGAGGACAGGAGAGGGCACTGAAGCTTTCTTT
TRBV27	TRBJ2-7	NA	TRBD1	CASKGQGSYEQYF	TGTGCCAGCAAAGGACAGGGATCCTACGAGCAGTACTTC
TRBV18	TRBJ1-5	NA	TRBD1	CASSFYRGAQPQHF	TGTGCCAGCTCATTTTACAGGGGCGCCCAGCCCCAGCATTTT
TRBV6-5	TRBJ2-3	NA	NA	CASSYGRVTDTQYF	TGTGCCAGCAGTTACGGAAGAGTCACAGATACGCAGTATTTT
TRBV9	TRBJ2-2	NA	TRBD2	CASNKASGSWSGELFF	TGTGCCAGCAACAAGGCTAGCGGGAGCTGGTCCGGGGAGCTGTTTTTT
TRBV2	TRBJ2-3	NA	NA	CASSRDTQYF	TGTGCCAGCAGCAGAGATACGCAGTATTTT
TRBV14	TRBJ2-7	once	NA	CASSRLEVPYEQYF	TGTGCCAGCAGCCGGCTAGAGGTCCCCTACGAGCAGTACTTC
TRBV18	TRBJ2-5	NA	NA	CASSPTQVGETQYF	TGTGCCAGCTCACCAACGCAGGTGGGGGAGACCCAGTACTTC
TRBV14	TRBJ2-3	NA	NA	CASSPGRRGDTQYF	TGTGCCAGCAGCCCAGGCCGCCGGGGGGATACGCAGTATTTT
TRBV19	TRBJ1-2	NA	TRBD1	CASSRDRTFSGYTF	TGTGCCAGTAGTCGGGACAGGACCTTCTCCGGCTACACCTTC
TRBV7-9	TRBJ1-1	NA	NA	CASSSGRRTEAFF	TGTGCCAGCAGCTCGGGCCGAAGGACTGAAGCTTTCTTT
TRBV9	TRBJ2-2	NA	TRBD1	CATGQGITNTGELFF	TGTGCGACCGGACAGGGAATTACGAACACCGGGGAGCTGTTTTTT
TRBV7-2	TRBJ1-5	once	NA	CASSPRGQPQHF	TGTGCCAGCAGCCCCCGGGGACAGCCCCAGCATTTT
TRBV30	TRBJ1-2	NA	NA	CAWEPGRDPTYTF	TGTGCCTGGGAGCCCGGCCGGGATCCAACTTACACCTTC
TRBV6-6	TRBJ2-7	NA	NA	CASLLRLSFGVGEQYF	TGTGCCAGCCTCCTACGACTTTCTTTTGGCGTCGGCGAGCAGTACTTC
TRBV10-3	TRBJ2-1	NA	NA	CAISARGGEYNEQFF	TGTGCCATCAGTGCCAGGGGAGGGGAATACAATGAGCAGTTCTTC
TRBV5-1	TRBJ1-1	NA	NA	CASSLEAVTEAFF	TGCGCCAGCAGCTTGGAGGCTGTCACTGAAGCTTTCTTT
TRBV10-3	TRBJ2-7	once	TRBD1	CAIRPGTGVSYEQYF	TGTGCCATCAGGCCCGGGACAGGGGTCTCCTACGAGCAGTACTTC
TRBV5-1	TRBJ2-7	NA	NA	CASSLAARNEQYF	TGCGCCAGCAGCTTGGCAGCGCGAAACGAGCAGTACTTC
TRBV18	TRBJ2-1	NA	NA	CASSQMDPAYNEQFF	TGTGCCAGCTCACAAATGGACCCAGCCTACAATGAGCAGTTCTTC
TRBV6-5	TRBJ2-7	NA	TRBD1	CASSSAGTGSYEQYF	TGTGCCAGCAGTTCTGCCGGGACAGGCTCCTACGAGCAGTACTTC
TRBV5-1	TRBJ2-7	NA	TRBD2	CASTTGLASYEQYF	TGCGCCAGCACCACGGGACTAGCATCCTACGAGCAGTACTTC
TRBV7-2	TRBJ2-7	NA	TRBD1	CASSQPGQGLREQYF	TGTGCCAGCAGCCAACCGGGACAGGGACTACGGGAGCAGTACTTC
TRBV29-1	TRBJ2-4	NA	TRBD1	CSVTGTGGTLAKNIQYF	TGCAGCGTTACCGGGACAGGGGGAACTCTAGCCAAAAACATTCAGTACTTC
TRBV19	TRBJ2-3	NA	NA	CASSPGAPQYF	TGTGCCAGTAGCCCAGGGGCGCCGCAGTATTTT
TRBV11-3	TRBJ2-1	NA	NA	CASSLGSYGSYNEQFF	TGTGCCAGCAGCTTAGGGAGCTATGGCTCCTACAATGAGCAGTTCTTC
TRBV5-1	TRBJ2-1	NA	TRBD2	CASSLAPSGDNEQFF	TGCGCCAGCAGCTTGGCGCCTAGCGGGGACAATGAGCAGTTCTTC
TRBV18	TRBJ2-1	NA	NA	CASSPLDSYNEQFF	TGTGCCAGCTCACCCCTCGACAGTTACAATGAGCAGTTCTTC
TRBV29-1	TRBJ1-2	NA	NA	CSVESAAKSGYTF	TGCAGCGTTGAATCCGCGGCTAAGTCTGGCTACACCTTC
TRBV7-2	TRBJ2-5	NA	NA	CASSLGGSGETQYF	TGTGCCAGCAGCTTAGGAGGGTCAGGCGAGACCCAGTACTTC